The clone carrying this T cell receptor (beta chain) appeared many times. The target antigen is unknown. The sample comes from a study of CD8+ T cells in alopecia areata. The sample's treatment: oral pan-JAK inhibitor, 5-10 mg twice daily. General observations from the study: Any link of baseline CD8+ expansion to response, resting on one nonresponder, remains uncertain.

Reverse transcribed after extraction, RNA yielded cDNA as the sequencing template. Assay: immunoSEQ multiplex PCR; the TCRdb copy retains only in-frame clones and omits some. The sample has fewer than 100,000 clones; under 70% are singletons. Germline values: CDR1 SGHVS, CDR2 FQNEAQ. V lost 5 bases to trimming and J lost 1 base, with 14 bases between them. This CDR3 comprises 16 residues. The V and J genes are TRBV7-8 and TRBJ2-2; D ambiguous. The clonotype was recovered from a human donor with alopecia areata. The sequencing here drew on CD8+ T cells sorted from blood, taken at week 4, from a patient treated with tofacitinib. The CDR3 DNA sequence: TGTGCCAGCAGCCACCTCAGAGCCCGGAACACCGGGGAGCTGTTTTTT. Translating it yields CASSHLRARNTGELFF.